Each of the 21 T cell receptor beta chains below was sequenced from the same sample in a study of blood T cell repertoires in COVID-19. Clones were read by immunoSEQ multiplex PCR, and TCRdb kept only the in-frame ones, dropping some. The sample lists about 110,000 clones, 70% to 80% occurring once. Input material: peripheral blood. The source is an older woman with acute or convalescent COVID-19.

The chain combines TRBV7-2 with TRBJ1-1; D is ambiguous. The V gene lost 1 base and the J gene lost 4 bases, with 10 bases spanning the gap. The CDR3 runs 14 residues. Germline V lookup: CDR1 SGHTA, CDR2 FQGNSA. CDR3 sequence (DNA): TGTGCCAGCAGCTTAGTTCCGACAACCACTGAAGCTTTCTTT. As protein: CASSLVPTTTEAFF.

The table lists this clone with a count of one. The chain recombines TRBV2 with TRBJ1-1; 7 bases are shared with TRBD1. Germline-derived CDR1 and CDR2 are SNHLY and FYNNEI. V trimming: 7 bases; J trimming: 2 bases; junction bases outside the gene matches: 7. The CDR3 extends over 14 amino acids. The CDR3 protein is CASTDRVANTEAFF. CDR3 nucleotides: TGTGCCAGCACCGACAGGGTTGCTAACACTGAAGCTTTCTTT.

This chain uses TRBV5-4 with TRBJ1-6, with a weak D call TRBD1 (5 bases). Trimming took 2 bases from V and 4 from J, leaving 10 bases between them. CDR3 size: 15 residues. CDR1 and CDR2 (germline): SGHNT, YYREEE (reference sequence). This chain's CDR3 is CASSFGGTYNSPLHF. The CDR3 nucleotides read TGTGCCAGCAGCTTCGGCGGGACTTATAATTCACCCCTCCACTTT.

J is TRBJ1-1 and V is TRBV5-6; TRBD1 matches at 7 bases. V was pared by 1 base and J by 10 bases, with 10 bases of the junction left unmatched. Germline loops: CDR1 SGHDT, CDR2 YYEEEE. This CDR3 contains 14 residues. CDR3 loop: CASSLWTGFFPAFF. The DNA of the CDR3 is TGTGCCAGCAGCTTGTGGACAGGCTTTTTCCCAGCTTTCTTT.

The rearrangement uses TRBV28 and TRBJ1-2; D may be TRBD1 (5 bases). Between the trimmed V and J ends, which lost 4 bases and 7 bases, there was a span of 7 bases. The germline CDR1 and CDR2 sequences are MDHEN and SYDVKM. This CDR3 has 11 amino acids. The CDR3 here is CASSWGGGYTF. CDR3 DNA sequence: TGTGCCAGCAGTTGGGGGGGTGGCTACACCTTC.

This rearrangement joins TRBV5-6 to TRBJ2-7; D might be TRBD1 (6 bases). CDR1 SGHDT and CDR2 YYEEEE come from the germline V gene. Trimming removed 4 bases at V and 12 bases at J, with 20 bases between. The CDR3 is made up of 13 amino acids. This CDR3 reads CASSPTGAIQRYF. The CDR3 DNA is TGTGCCAGCAGCCCGACAGGAGCCATACAACGGTACTTC.

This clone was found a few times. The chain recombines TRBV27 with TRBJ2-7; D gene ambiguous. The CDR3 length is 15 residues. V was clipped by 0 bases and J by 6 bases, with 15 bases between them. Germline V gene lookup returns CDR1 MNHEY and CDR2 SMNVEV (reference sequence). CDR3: CASSLSPDKRREQYF. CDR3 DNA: TGTGCCAGCAGTTTATCGCCCGACAAACGCCGCGAGCAGTACTTC.

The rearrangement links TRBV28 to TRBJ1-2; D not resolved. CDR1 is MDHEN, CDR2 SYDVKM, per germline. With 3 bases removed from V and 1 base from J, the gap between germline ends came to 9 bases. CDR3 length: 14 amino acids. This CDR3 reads CASSFLSVNYGYTF. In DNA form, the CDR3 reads TGTGCCAGCAGTTTTTTATCGGTTAACTATGGCTACACCTTC.

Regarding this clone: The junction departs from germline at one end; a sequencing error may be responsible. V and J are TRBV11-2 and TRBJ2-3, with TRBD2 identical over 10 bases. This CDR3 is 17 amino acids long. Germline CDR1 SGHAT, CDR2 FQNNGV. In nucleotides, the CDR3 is TGTGCCAGCAGATTAGCAGGCGGACTAGCGGCCACAGATACGCAGTATTTT. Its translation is CASRLAGGLAATDTQYF.

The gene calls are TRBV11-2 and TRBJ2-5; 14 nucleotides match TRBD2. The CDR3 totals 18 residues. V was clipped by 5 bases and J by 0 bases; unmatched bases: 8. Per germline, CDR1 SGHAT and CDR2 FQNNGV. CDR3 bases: TGTGCCAGCAGCCCTGGGACTAGCGGGGGATTGTACCAAGAGACCCAGTACTTC. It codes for CASSPGTSGGLYQETQYF.

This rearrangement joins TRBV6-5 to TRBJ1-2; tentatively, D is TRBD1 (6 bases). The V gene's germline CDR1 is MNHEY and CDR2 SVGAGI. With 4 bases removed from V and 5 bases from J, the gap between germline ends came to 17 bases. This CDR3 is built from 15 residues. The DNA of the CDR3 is TGTGCCAGCAGTTTCACCTACAGGGAAGGGTATGGCTACACCTTC. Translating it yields CASSFTYREGYGYTF.

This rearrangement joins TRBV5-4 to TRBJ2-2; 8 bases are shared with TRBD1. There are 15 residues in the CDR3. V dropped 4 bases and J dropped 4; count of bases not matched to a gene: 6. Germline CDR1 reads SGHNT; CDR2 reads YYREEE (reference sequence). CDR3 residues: CASSTPTGATGELFF. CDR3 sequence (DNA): TGTGCCAGCAGCACGCCGACAGGGGCCACCGGGGAGCTGTTTTTT. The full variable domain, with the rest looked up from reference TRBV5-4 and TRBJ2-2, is ETGVTQSPTHLIKTRGQQVTLRCSSQSGHNTVSWYQQALGQGPQFIFQYYREEENGRGNFPPRFSGLQFPNYSSELNVNALELDDSALYLCASSTPTGATGELFFGEGSRLTVL.

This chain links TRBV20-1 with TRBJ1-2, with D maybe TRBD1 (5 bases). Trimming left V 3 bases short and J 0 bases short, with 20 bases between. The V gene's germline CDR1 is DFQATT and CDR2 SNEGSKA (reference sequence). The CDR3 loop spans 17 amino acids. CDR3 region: CSASPDGQGHPNYGYTF. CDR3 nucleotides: TGCAGTGCTAGTCCCGATGGCCAGGGCCATCCTAACTATGGCTACACCTTC.

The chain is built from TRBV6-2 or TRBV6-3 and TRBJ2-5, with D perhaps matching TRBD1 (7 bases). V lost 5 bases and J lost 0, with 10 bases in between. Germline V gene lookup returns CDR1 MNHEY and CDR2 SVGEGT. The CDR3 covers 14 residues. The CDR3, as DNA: TGTGCCAGCAGTGCGGGACAGTACCAAGAGACCCAGTACTTC. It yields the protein CASSAGQYQETQYF.

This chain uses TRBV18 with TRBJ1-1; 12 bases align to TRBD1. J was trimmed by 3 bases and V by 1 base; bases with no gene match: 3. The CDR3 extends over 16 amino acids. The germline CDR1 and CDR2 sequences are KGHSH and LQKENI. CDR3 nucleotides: TGTGCCAGCTCACCACTCGGGACAGGGGGCTACACTGAAGCTTTCTTT. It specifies CASSPLGTGGYTEAFF. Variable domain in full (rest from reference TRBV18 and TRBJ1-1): NAGVMQNPRHLVRRRGQEARLRCSPMKGHSHVYWYRQLPEEGLKFMVYLQKENIIDESGMPKERFSAEFPKEGPSILRIQQVVRGDSAAYFCASSPLGTGGYTEAFFGQGTRLTVV.

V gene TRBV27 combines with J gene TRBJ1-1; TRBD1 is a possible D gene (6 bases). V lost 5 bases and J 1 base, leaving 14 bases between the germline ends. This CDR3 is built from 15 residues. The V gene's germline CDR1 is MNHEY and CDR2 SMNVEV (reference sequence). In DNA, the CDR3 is TGTGCCAGCAGTGCGTACAGGGATACGAACACTGAAGCTTTCTTT. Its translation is CASSAYRDTNTEAFF.

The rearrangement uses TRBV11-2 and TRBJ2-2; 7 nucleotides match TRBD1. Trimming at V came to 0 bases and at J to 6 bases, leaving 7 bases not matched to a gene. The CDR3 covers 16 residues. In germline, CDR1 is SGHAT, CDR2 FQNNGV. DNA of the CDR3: TGTGCCAGCAGCTTAGAATCGACAGGGCGGGCCGGGGAGCTGTTTTTT. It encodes CASSLESTGRAGELFF.

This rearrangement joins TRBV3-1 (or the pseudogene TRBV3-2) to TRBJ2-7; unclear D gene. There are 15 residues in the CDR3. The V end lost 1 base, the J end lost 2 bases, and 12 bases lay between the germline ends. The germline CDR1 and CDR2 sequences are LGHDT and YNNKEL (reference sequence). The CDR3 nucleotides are TGTGCCAGCAGCCAAGGCCCTCGGCAGGCCTACGAGCAGTACTTC. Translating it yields CASSQGPRQAYEQYF.

CDR3 sequence: CASSYRTGLGPQHF. The DNA of the CDR3 is TGTGCCAGCAGTTACCGGACTGGGTTGGGGCCCCAGCATTTT. The V call is TRBV6-5, the J call TRBJ1-5; D is undetermined. The CDR3 contains 14 residues. The germline V gene encodes CDR1 MNHEY and CDR2 SVGAGI. Trimming removed 2 bases from V and 9 bases from J, with 14 bases in between.

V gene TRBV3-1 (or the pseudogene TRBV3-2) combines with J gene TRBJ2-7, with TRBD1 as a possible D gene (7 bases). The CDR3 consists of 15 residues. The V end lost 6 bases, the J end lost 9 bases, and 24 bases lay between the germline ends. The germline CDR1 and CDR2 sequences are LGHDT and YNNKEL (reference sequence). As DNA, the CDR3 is TGTGCCAGCAGTCACGACGGGGGACAGCTCAAAAGGCAGTACTTC. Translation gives CASSHDGGQLKRQYF.

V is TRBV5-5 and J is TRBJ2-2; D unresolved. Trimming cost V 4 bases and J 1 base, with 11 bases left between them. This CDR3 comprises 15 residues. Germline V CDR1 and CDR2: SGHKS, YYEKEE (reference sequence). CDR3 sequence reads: CASSPHPENTGELFF. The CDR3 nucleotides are TGTGCCAGCAGCCCACACCCCGAGAACACCGGGGAGCTGTTTTTT.